One and the same sample provided the 19 T cell receptor beta chains below, sequenced in a study of long-term antiretroviral therapy in people with HIV. immunoSEQ v3.0 was run at survey level. Sequencing was performed with immunoSEQ multiplex PCR; in TCRdb, only in-frame clones are kept and a portion is missing. The sample lists some 40,000 clones, 70% to 90% occurring once. The source material was unsorted PBMCs, sampled 1.2 years after starting antiretroviral therapy. These receptors all stem from a woman aged 45 to 65 with HIV.

V gene TRBV11-2 combines with J gene TRBJ2-3, with no clear D. Trimming cost V 1 base and J 2 bases, with 13 bases left between them. Germline V lookup: CDR1 SGHAT, CDR2 FQNNGV. The CDR3 has 16 amino acids. CDR3 in amino acids: CASSLAGPYVTDTQYF. The CDR3 DNA reads as TGTGCCAGCAGCTTAGCCGGACCCTATGTCACAGATACGCAGTATTTT. Full variable domain (remainder filled in from reference TRBV11-2 and TRBJ2-3): EAGVAQSPRYKIIEKRQSVAFWCNPISGHATLYWYQQILGQGPKLLIQFQNNGVVDDSQLPKDRFSAERLKGVDSTLKIQPAKLEDSAVYLCASSLAGPYVTDTQYFGPGTRLTVL.

This clone was seen more than once but under ten times. This sequence joins TRBV7-6 and TRBJ1-3, with no clear D. The CDR3 consists of 13 residues. The V gene's germline CDR1 is SGHVS and CDR2 FNYEAQ. V was cut by 1 base and J by 8 bases, with 9 bases left in between. The CDR3 nucleotides are TGTGCCAGCAGCTTAGGGGTTGGTGACACCATATATTTT. This sequence encodes CASSLGVGDTIYF.

The chain combines TRBV2 with TRBJ2-7; 10 bases agree with TRBD2. CDR1 is SNHLY and CDR2 is FYNNEI in the germline V gene. The CDR3 runs to 15 residues. V was clipped by 1 base and J by 4 bases; unmatched bases: 4. The CDR3 spells CASSEESGGVYEQYF. The CDR3 bases are TGTGCCAGCAGTGAAGAGAGCGGGGGGGTTTACGAGCAGTACTTC.

The V gene is TRBV11-2, the J gene TRBJ1-5; D is perhaps TRBD1 (5 bases). CDR1 and CDR2 from the germline V gene are SGHAT and FQNNGV. V lost 1 base to trimming and J lost 2 bases, with 9 bases between them. This CDR3 region has 15 residues. CDR3 residues: CASSLGKGGNQPQHF. CDR3 coding DNA: TGTGCCAGCAGCTTAGGCAAAGGGGGCAATCAGCCCCAGCATTTT.

The rearrangement uses TRBV12-5 and TRBJ2-1, with a possible D match to TRBD2 (5 bases). From germline, CDR1 is LGHNT and CDR2 FRNRAP. This CDR3 comprises 19 residues. Trimming pared 2 bases from V and 6 bases from J, leaving 26 bases between. The CDR3 DNA reads TGTGCTAGTGGTTTGAATCGAAGAGGGATTATGTTGGCTGGCAATGAGCAGTTCTTC. Translating it yields CASGLNRRGIMLAGNEQFF.

The chain is built from TRBV5-1 and TRBJ2-3; the match to TRBD2 covers 12 bases. Germline V gene sequence: CDR1 SGHRS, CDR2 YFSETQ. The junction had 16 bases not matched to a gene; V was cut back by 3 bases and J by 8 bases. The CDR3 spans 18 residues. As DNA, the CDR3 is TGCGCCAGCAGCTCTTTCAACGCCTCTAGCGGGGGGGCCGGTACGCAGTATTTT. Translated: CASSSFNASSGGAGTQYF.

This clone was seen only once. The J gene is TRBJ1-3, the V gene TRBV5-1; no clear D. Deletions cut 1 base from V and 1 base from J, with 9 bases between. Germline-derived CDR1 and CDR2 are SGHRS and YFSETQ. The CDR3 is 15 residues long. CDR3 residues: CASSLLGSSGNTIYF. In DNA form, the CDR3 reads TGCGCCAGCAGCTTGCTGGGTTCTTCTGGAAACACCATATATTTT.

This CDR3 is CASGLGVSASGGSRDTGELFF. Written as DNA, the CDR3 is TGTGCTAGTGGTTTGGGGGTTTCCGCTAGCGGGGGGTCGAGGGACACCGGGGAGCTGTTTTTT. This rearrangement joins TRBV12-5 to TRBJ2-2, with 11 bases lining up with TRBD2. The V gene's germline CDR1 is LGHNT and CDR2 FRNRAP. There are 21 residues in the CDR3. J was trimmed by 3 bases and V by 1 base; bases with no gene match: 16.

The rearrangement joins TRBV11-1 to TRBJ2-7; 13 positions match TRBD2. This CDR3 has 16 amino acids. The junction had 11 bases not matched to a gene; V was cut back by 5 bases and J by 7 bases. Germline V lookup: CDR1 SGHAT, CDR2 FQDESV (reference sequence). The CDR3 sequence: CASSPRTLAGGREQYF. The CDR3 bases are TGTGCCAGCAGCCCCCGAACACTAGCGGGGGGGCGAGAGCAGTACTTC.

The rearrangement uses TRBV18 and TRBJ2-3; 7 nucleotides agree with TRBD2. V gave up 2 bases and J gave up 4 bases; unmatched junction bases: 3. CDR1 is KGHSH, CDR2 LQKENI, per germline. The CDR3 loop spans 14 amino acids. DNA for the CDR3: TGTGCCAGCTCACCAGAAGCGGGGCCAGATACGCAGTATTTT. This sequence encodes CASSPEAGPDTQYF.

The chain combines TRBV6-5 with TRBJ1-1, with unresolved D. Trimming cost V 1 base and J 2 bases, with 14 bases left between them. Germline CDR1 MNHEY, CDR2 SVGAGI. The CDR3 totals 16 residues. The CDR3 bases are TGTGCCAGCAGTTACTATCGGGCTTCTGGAAACACTGAAGCTTTCTTT. Translated, it gives CASSYYRASGNTEAFF.

The V gene is TRBV19, the J gene TRBJ1-2; 9 bases are a match to TRBD1. CDR1 is LNHDA, CDR2 SQIVND, per germline (reference sequence). Unmatched junction bases numbered 9, after V lost 5 bases and J lost 8 bases. The CDR3 has 14 amino acids. The CDR3 DNA is TGTGCCAGTAGTGTCGGGACAGGGTTCTTCGGCTACACCTTC. As protein: CASSVGTGFFGYTF.

Only one count was recorded for this clone. The rearrangement uses TRBV5-6 and TRBJ2-2, with D tentatively TRBD1 (5 bases). The CDR3 is 16 residues long. CDR1 and CDR2 from the germline V gene are SGHDT and YYEEEE. V lost 4 bases, J lost 4 bases, and 17 bases lay in between. For the CDR3, the DNA is TGTGCCAGCAGCCCTCGACAGCCTTTGCGCACCGGGGAGCTGTTTTTT. It codes for CASSPRQPLRTGELFF. The full variable domain, rest sourced from reference TRBV5-6 and TRBJ2-2, is DAGVTQSPTHLIKTRGQQVTLRCSPKSGHDTVSWYQQALGQGPQFIFQYYEEEERQRGNFPDRFSGHQFPNYSSELNVNALLLGDSALYLCASSPRQPLRTGELFFGEGSRLTVL.

The sample holds a few counts of this clone. V gene TRBV10-1 combines with J gene TRBJ2-7; TRBD2 aligns across 9 bases. The CDR3 has 14 amino acids. V lost 5 bases, J lost 0 bases, and 2 bases stayed unmatched. Germline assignment: CDR1 WNHNN and CDR2 SYGVQD (reference sequence). The CDR3: CASSPSGASYEQYF. Written as DNA, the CDR3 is TGCGCCAGCAGTCCTAGCGGGGCCTCCTACGAGCAGTACTTC.

The chain carries TRBV30 and TRBJ1-6; 7 nucleotides match TRBD1. The CDR3 is 13 amino acids. Unmatched junction bases numbered 2, after V lost 3 bases and J lost 6 bases. Germline-derived CDR1 and CDR2 are GTSNPN and SVGIG (reference sequence). CDR3 sequence (DNA): TGTGCCTGGAGGACAGGGACTAATTCACCCCTCCACTTT. Translating gives CAWRTGTNSPLHF.

The table lists this clone with a count of one. The chain recombines TRBV2 with TRBJ2-1; 15 nucleotides agree with TRBD2. The CDR3 spans 20 residues. Germline CDR1 and CDR2: SNHLY and FYNNEI. With V trimmed by 4 bases and J by 5 bases, 15 bases remained unmatched. CDR3 region: CASSAGLAGGKGWVHNEQFF. CDR3 in DNA: TGTGCCAGCAGTGCGGGACTAGCGGGGGGCAAAGGGTGGGTTCACAATGAGCAGTTCTTC.

The table lists this clone with a few counts. The CDR3 loop reads CASGVEGAGNTIYF. In DNA, the CDR3 is TGTGCCAGCGGCGTAGAAGGGGCCGGAAACACCATATATTTT. The chain joins TRBV7-9 to TRBJ1-3; D is possibly TRBD1 (5 bases). Trimming removed 8 bases from V and 4 bases from J, with 15 bases in between. The CDR3 length is 14 residues. Germline loops: CDR1 SEHNR, CDR2 FQNEAQ (reference sequence).

V usage is TRBV5-1 and J usage is TRBJ2-5; no clear D gene. The CDR3 runs 14 residues. CDR1 and CDR2 (germline): SGHRS, YFSETQ. Deletions cut 3 bases from V and 2 bases from J, with 11 bases between. The CDR3 loop reads CASSSTPSQETQYF. The CDR3 bases are TGCGCCAGCAGCTCCACCCCCTCTCAAGAGACCCAGTACTTC.

The V gene is TRBV19, the J gene TRBJ2-5; D may match TRBD1 or TRBD2 (5 bases each). Deletions cut 4 bases from V and 4 bases from J, with 13 bases between. Germline-derived CDR1 and CDR2 are LNHDA and SQIVND (reference sequence). CDR3 length equals 14 residues. The CDR3 is CASSNSPGTETQYF. The CDR3 DNA reads as TGTGCCAGTAGTAACTCGCCCGGGACAGAGACCCAGTACTTC.